This TCR beta chain was recovered during a study of T-cell memory formation after mild COVID-19. Turning to this clonotype: Its specificity is unknown.

One entry per CDR3 protein results from TCRdb running MiXCR on the 5' RACE reads. In the table there are more than 350,000 distinct CDR3 sequences, over 20% of which are singletons. Study observations and caveats: Second-wave clones reaching peak frequency on day 37 lacked confirmed SARS-CoV-2 specificity. Later expanders leaned toward CD4+, whereas clones contracting from day 15 to 85 were balanced CD4/CD8.

Trimming shortened V by 6 bases and J by 8 bases, and 16 bases separated the two germline ends. The CDR3 covers 13 residues. From germline, CDR1 is DFQATT and CDR2 SNEGSKA (reference sequence). Material: PBMCs or a T cell subset sorted from them (not recorded which). This receptor was obtained from an adult woman who had mild COVID-19 (a few samples of this study predate the infection). Cell type and time point are not known. This chain joins TRBV20-1 and TRBJ1-4, with D maybe TRBD1 (5 bases). DNA for the CDR3: TGCAGTGCGAAACTCGGGGCAGTCGAAAAACTGTTTTTT. The encoded protein is CSAKLGAVEKLFF.